This T cell receptor beta chain stems from a study of blood T cells in healthy people across ages. With 0 bases removed from V and 7 bases from J, the gap between germline ends came to 5 bases. This CDR3 region has 11 residues. Germline CDR1 and CDR2: SGDLS and YYNGEE. Combining a sample-barcoded 5' primer with a J-beta primer mix, a second PCR ran for 7 to 11 cycles. TCRdb passed the 5' RACE reads through MiXCR, listing each CDR3 protein once. Of some 900,000 distinct CDR3 sequences in the sample, roughly 50% are singletons; the top ten hold roughly 13%. This clonotype was seen more than once but under ten times.

The TCR comes from a man aged 30 to 39 in good health. V and J are TRBV9 and TRBJ2-7, with D unclear. Sequenced sample: blood. The CDR3 spells CASSVEHEQYF. The CDR3 bases are TGTGCCAGCAGCGTAGAGCATGAGCAGTACTTC.